What follows are 15 T cell receptor beta chains derived from one specimen sequenced in a study of cytomegalovirus exposure and HLA in healthy donors (dated by TCRdb to 2016 to 2017). Libraries were made using the immunoSEQ multiplex PCR assay. A mixture of 60 forward primers for TCR Vbeta segments and 13 reverse primers for TCR Jbeta segments was used in the multiplex PCR. The immuneACCESS repertoire file appears here via TCRdb, limited to in-frame rearrangements. These files lack a portion of the clones; in checked studies, under half of the deficit traces to unresolved V genes, and the cause of the others is not known. The sample table lists about 150,000 clones, roughly 78% of them with a count of one. The ten largest make up around 3.3% of the sample. The sequencing sample was made of PBMCs. These receptors were obtained from a woman in her thirties or forties in good health and CMV-seronegative.

This chain connects TRBV6-1 to TRBJ1-5; D perhaps matches TRBD1 (6 bases). This CDR3 spans 15 amino acids. Germline CDR1 and CDR2: MNHNS and SASEGT. V shed 6 bases and J shed 4 bases, with 16 bases lying between them. The CDR3 loop reads CASSYRDWGNQPQHF. In DNA, the CDR3 is TGTGCCAGCAGCTACAGGGATTGGGGTAATCAGCCCCAGCATTTT.

The chain couples TRBV30 to TRBJ2-1; TRBD2 matches at 7 bases. The CDR3 is 14 residues long. CDR1 GTSNPN and CDR2 SVGIG come from the germline V gene (reference sequence). J lost 0 bases, V lost 7 bases, and 6 bases had no gene match. CDR3 region: CAFPQRDSYNEQFF. In DNA, the CDR3 is TGTGCCTTCCCCCAGCGGGACTCCTACAATGAGCAGTTCTTC.

The V and J genes are TRBV15 and TRBJ2-1; D ambiguous. The germline V gene encodes CDR1 LNHNV and CDR2 YYDKDF (reference sequence). V was shortened by 0 bases and J by 9 bases, with 9 bases between the two germline ends. This CDR3 region has 13 residues. The CDR3 nucleotides are TGTGCCACCAGCAGAGATCGGCGCGGTGAGCAGTTCTTC. This encodes CATSRDRRGEQFF.

V gene TRBV5-1 combines with J gene TRBJ2-5, with TRBD1 identical over 7 bases. The J call may be wrong; the DNA end is better matched by TRBJ2-7. The V gene's germline CDR1 is SGHRS and CDR2 YFSETQ. The CDR3 covers 13 residues. The CDR3 DNA is TGCGCCAGCAGCCGGGACAGCACCTACGAGCAGTACTTC. This codes for CASSRDSTYEQYF.

The rearrangement links TRBV6-1 to TRBJ1-1, with D maybe TRBD1 (6 bases). The CDR3 is 14 residues long. Germline CDR1 and CDR2: MNHNS and SASEGT. V was pared by 2 bases and J by 4 bases, with 11 bases between. The chain's CDR3 is CASSESPGATEAFF. The CDR3 coding sequence is TGTGCCAGCAGTGAAAGTCCAGGGGCCACTGAAGCTTTCTTT.

This clone has only one observation. The rearrangement links TRBV28 to TRBJ2-5, with D tentatively TRBD1 (6 bases). Germline V gene sequence: CDR1 MDHEN, CDR2 SYDVKM. V was clipped by 2 bases and J by 6 bases, with 16 bases between them. The CDR3 loop spans 15 amino acids. This CDR3 is CASSLNQGWGKTQYF. The CDR3 bases are TGTGCCAGCAGTTTAAATCAGGGGTGGGGGAAGACCCAGTACTTC. The full variable domain, completed using reference TRBV28 and TRBJ2-5, is DVKVTQSSRYLVKRTGEKVFLECVQDMDHENMFWYRQDPGLGLRLIYFSYDVKMKEKGDIPEGYSVSREKKERFSLILESASTNQTSMYLCASSLNQGWGKTQYFGPGTRLLVL.

J is TRBJ2-2 and V is TRBV4-1; TRBD1 aligns across 8 bases. Germline assignment: CDR1 MGHRA and CDR2 YSYEKL. This CDR3 has 14 amino acids. With 4 bases clipped from V and 7 bases from J, the junction kept 5 bases outside the gene matches. Here the CDR3 reads CASSPRGPGGELFF. The CDR3 bases are TGCGCCAGCAGCCCCAGGGGGCCGGGCGGGGAGCTGTTTTTT.

This clone appeared a few times. Other DNA sequences in this sample translate to the same CDR3. This chain links TRBV5-4 with TRBJ2-5, with D possibly matching TRBD2 (5 bases). In germline, CDR1 is SGHNT, CDR2 YYREEE (reference sequence). The CDR3 totals 13 residues. Trimming left V 0 bases short and J 5 bases short, with 8 bases between. Here the CDR3 DNA reads TGTGCCAGCAGCTTGGGGACTTTGGAGACCCAGTACTTC. As protein: CASSLGTLETQYF.

J is TRBJ1-2 and V is TRBV9, with TRBD1 matching over 8 bases. The germline V gene has CDR1 SGDLS and CDR2 YYNGEE. V lost 4 bases, J lost 5 bases, and 10 bases stayed unmatched. This CDR3 is built from 15 residues. CDR3 in DNA: TGTGCCAGCAGCCCGGGCCCCGGACAGGGATATGGCTACACCTTC. This codes for CASSPGPGQGYGYTF.

The V gene is TRBV2, the J gene TRBJ2-3; 11 nucleotides match TRBD1. In germline, CDR1 is SNHLY, CDR2 FYNNEI. This CDR3 is built from 13 residues. The ends lost 8 bases at V and 5 bases at J; junction bases unmatched: 3. The CDR3: CASRTGGKDTQYF. The CDR3 DNA reads as TGTGCCAGCCGGACAGGGGGCAAAGATACGCAGTATTTT.

CDR3 amino acids: CASSQWDTSYEQYF. The DNA of the CDR3 is TGTGCCAGCAGCCAGTGGGACACCTCCTACGAGCAGTACTTC. The chain carries TRBV4-2 and TRBJ2-7; D is perhaps TRBD1 (6 bases). The length of the CDR3 is 14 residues. CDR1 and CDR2 (germline): LGHNA, YNFKEQ. The germline V and J ends were trimmed by 3 bases and 0 bases, with 9 bases remaining between them.

The CDR3 DNA reads as TGCGCCAGCAGCTTGGAATACAGGGGGGTCTACGAGCAGTACTTC. Translating it yields CASSLEYRGVYEQYF. V gene TRBV5-1 combines with J gene TRBJ2-7, with 8 bases matching TRBD1. V trimming: 0 bases; J trimming: 3 bases; junction bases outside the gene matches: 5. Per germline, CDR1 SGHRS and CDR2 YFSETQ. This CDR3 contains 15 residues. Full variable domain (missing parts from reference TRBV5-1 and TRBJ2-7): KAGVTQTPRYLIKTRGQQVTLSCSPISGHRSVSWYQQTPGQGLQFLFEYFSETQRNKGNFPGRFSGRQFSNSRSEMNVSTLELGDSALYLCASSLEYRGVYEQYFGPGTRLTVT.

The chain carries TRBV10-3 and TRBJ2-1; TRBD1 matches 9 bases. The CDR3 has 15 residues. V lost 6 bases and J lost 5; bases outside the gene matches: 8. Per the germline V gene, CDR1 is ENHRY and CDR2 is SYGVKD. The DNA for the CDR3 is TGTGCCATCAGCTTAGGGACAGGGTTTAACAATGAGCAGTTCTTC. It specifies CAISLGTGFNNEQFF.

V and J are TRBV6-5 and TRBJ1-4; D not certain. The CDR3 is 12 residues long. The V gene lost 5 bases and the J gene lost 9 bases, with 10 bases spanning the gap. CDR1 MNHEY and CDR2 SVGAGI come from the germline V gene. The CDR3 coding sequence is TGTGCCAGCAGTAAAGAGGCGAAAAAACTGTTTTTT. Its protein is CASSKEAKKLFF.

In its sample, this clone was seen a few times. V usage is TRBV5-8 and J usage is TRBJ1-1; TRBD1 is a possible D gene (5 bases). Between the trimmed V and J ends, which lost 2 bases and 1 base, there was a span of 15 bases. Germline CDR1 SGHTS, CDR2 YDEGEE. This CDR3 region has 16 residues. Here the CDR3 DNA reads TGTGCCAGCAGCTTTTCAGGGCGGCTATGGAACACTGAAGCTTTCTTT. Its protein product is CASSFSGRLWNTEAFF.